This T cell receptor beta chain is from a study of spatial heterogeneity in lung cancer (dated by TCRdb to the late 2010s). A note on the overall study: Beta-chain transcripts were consistently detected in greater numbers than alpha-chain transcripts, which likely reflects a higher abundance of beta-chain transcripts. In tumor regions, TCR transcript counts showed a strong correlation with a T cell transcriptional module score derived from matched bulk RNA-seq. TCR alpha and beta repertoires were quantitatively compared across multiple tumor regions, matched nontumor lung and blood in non-small cell lung cancer. At surgery, some 220 tumor regions, 61 to 75 matched nontumor lung samples and 56 PBMC samples were TCR-sequenced for both alpha and beta chains. In the raw uncorrected reads, each unique combination of TCR and UMI appeared on average more than ten times. Nonsynonymous mutation counts, determined by whole-exome sequencing of tumor tissue, were related to TCR repertoire features. What the authors observed across the whole study: Counts of ubiquitous and regional expanded TCRs were found to correlate with counts of ubiquitous and regional nonsynonymous mutations, respectively. Confirming at a functional level the hypothesis that regional TCRs recognize regional mutations was considered to require additional single-cell paired TCR alpha and beta sequencing. Estimated TCR-seq coverage of tumor T cells was only 5.5% to 7% for alpha chains and 13% for beta chains. The number of expanded intratumoral alpha and beta TCRs correlated with the tumor nonsynonymous mutation count.

According to the study, the label for this sample's time point signals: sample taken at primary tumor resection. Donors were over 60 patients with early-stage, untreated non-small cell lung cancer from the lung TRACERx cohort. Without any cell sorting, TCR sequencing was performed on whole RNA extracted either from tumor and nontumor lung tissue or from cryopreserved PBMC samples. Only patients with enough RNA available from two or more tumor regions were chosen for TCR sequencing. Before being selected, tumor and adjacent nontumor lung specimens were reviewed by a lung pathologist. Library preparation was by 5' RACE. Reads for this sample came from a NextSeq 500. In the TCR library protocol, a unique molecular identifier was attached to each TCR cDNA molecule so that PCR and sequencing errors could be corrected. The authors' pipeline ran thus. TCR identification, UMI-based error correction and CDR3 extraction were all carried out with Decombinator tools. TCRs above a frequency of 2 per 1,000, corresponding to the top 1% of the tumor frequency distribution, were defined as expanded. Expanded tumor TCRs were classed as regional if statistically deemed absent (corrected P<0.05) from at least one tumor region, otherwise ubiquitous. Renyi diversity was computed with the R vegan package after each repertoire had been subsampled 100 times to 5,000 TCRs. CDR3 similarity networks were built from amino acid triplet string-kernel similarity, connecting CDR3s with pairwise similarity above 0.82. Clones were called with MiXCR by TCRdb after fastp trimmed the public reads at Q25, and only in-frame beta chains were retained. For every CDR3 protein sequence, its rows merge into one entry that carries the most common genes and DNA. In this record, the V and J calls reflect TCRdb's handling and not the investigators' own analysis. For this sample there are approximately 2,500 distinct CDR3 sequences; about 7.3% appear just once. The ten largest account for around a quarter of the sample.

CDR1 and CDR2 were assigned from the germline V gene as MDHEN and SYDVKM. Relative to germline, V is missing 3 bases and J is missing 4 bases, with 15 bases of the junction outside any gene match. From the cysteine through the phenylalanine, the CDR3 covers 18 amino acids. Only the CDR3 portion is preserved as DNA: 54 bases, with reading frame beginning at the first base. This clonotype registers as large (0.1 to 1%) within its sample. No cognate antigen has been identified for it. Qualities for individual bases were not recorded, and no much larger clone is one base off. Recombination connected TRBV28 to TRBJ2-1; 7 nucleotides in the junction match TRBD2. This sequence was found in a male donor with early-stage non-small cell lung cancer. Source: lung tumor tissue, taken at surgery. Read as DNA, the sequence is TGTGCCAGCAGTTTCCTACACCCGGGGAGGGCGGGGTACAATGAGCAGTTCTTC. It translates to CASSFLHPGRAGYNEQFF.